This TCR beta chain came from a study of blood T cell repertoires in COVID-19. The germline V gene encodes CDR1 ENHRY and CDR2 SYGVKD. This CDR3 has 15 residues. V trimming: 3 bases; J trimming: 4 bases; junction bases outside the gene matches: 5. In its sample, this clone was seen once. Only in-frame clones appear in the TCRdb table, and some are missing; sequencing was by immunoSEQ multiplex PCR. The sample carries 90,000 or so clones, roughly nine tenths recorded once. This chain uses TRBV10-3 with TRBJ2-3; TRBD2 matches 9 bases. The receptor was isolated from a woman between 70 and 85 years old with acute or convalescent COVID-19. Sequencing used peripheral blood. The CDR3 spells CAISDMGLAADTQYF. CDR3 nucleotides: TGTGCCATCAGTGATATGGGACTAGCAGCAGATACGCAGTATTTT.